The 18 T cell receptor beta chains listed next were all sequenced from one sample in a study of Ad26.COV2.S vaccination and SARS-CoV-2 variants. Specified treatment: some 20 received Ad26.COV2.S at low or high dose, single or two shots; roughly five received placebo; per-sample allocation not given. All samples were drawn on day 63, counting from the first vaccine or placebo injection. TCRdb keeps only in-frame clones here, not all; method: immunoSEQ multiplex PCR. The sample records 400,000 to 450,000 clones, about 90% being singletons. The specimen was peripheral blood, collected in a trial of Ad26.COV2.S vaccine versus placebo. Receptors were obtained from a person aged 18-60 years who received the Ad26.COV2.S COVID-19 vaccine or a placebo.

V is TRBV20-1 and J is TRBJ2-1; 9 nucleotides align to TRBD2. Per the germline V gene, CDR1 is DFQATT and CDR2 is SNEGSKA (reference sequence). V shed 3 bases, J shed 2 bases, and the junction held 5 bases outside the gene matches. The CDR3 is made up of 15 amino acids. In DNA form, the CDR3 reads TGCAGTGCTAGTCGCGGGAGGGTTACCTACAATGAGCAGTTCTTC. This translates into CSASRGRVTYNEQFF.

This clone was detected only once. V gene TRBV5-4 combines with J gene TRBJ1-4; TRBD1 is a possible D gene (5 bases). V lost 2 bases to trimming and J lost 5 bases, with 16 bases between them. CDR3 size: 16 residues. From germline, CDR1 is SGHNT and CDR2 YYREEE (reference sequence). CDR3 protein: CASSFESSGGNEKLFF. The DNA of the CDR3 is TGTGCCAGCAGCTTTGAAAGTTCCGGGGGGAATGAAAAACTGTTTTTT.

V and J are TRBV20-1 and TRBJ2-1; possibly TRBD1 for D (6 bases). Germline loops: CDR1 DFQATT, CDR2 SNEGSKA (reference sequence). The CDR3 is made up of 15 amino acids. The V end was cut by 3 bases, the J end by 0 bases, with 12 bases between. CDR3 region: CSASKTGGSYNEQFF. The CDR3 DNA reads as TGCAGTGCTAGTAAGACAGGAGGCTCCTACAATGAGCAGTTCTTC.

The chain has TRBV3-1 (or the pseudogene TRBV3-2) and TRBJ1-2; no firm D call. V was shortened by 7 bases and J by 7 bases, with 16 bases between the two germline ends. The germline V gene encodes CDR1 LGHDT and CDR2 YNNKEL (reference sequence). This CDR3 spans 13 amino acids. The CDR3 DNA follows: TGTGCCAGCAAGGGCGAGGGCAATGGTGGCTACACCTTC. Translated: CASKGEGNGGYTF.

The chain is built from TRBV27 and TRBJ2-7; the match to TRBD2 covers 10 bases. The trim removed 6 bases at V and 2 bases at J, leaving 7 bases unmatched. Germline V CDR1 and CDR2: MNHEY, SMNVEV (reference sequence). This CDR3 contains 15 residues. The CDR3 is CASSKSGREAYEQYF. The CDR3 coding sequence is TGTGCCAGCAGCAAGAGCGGGAGGGAGGCCTACGAGCAGTACTTC.

V usage is TRBV11-2 and J usage is TRBJ2-1, with a possible D match to TRBD1 (8 bases). This CDR3 region has 15 residues. Trimming removed 5 bases at V and 4 bases at J, with 15 bases between. Germline values: CDR1 SGHAT, CDR2 FQNNGV. In DNA, the CDR3 is TGTGCCAGCAGCGTACAGGGGGGGGTTTACAATGAGCAGTTCTTC. Translation gives CASSVQGGVYNEQFF.

The genes are TRBV7-3 and TRBJ2-2; weak D call: TRBD2 (6 bases). V lost 5 bases, J lost 6 bases, and 13 bases lay in between. The germline V gene has CDR1 SGHTA and CDR2 FQGTGA. This CDR3 comprises 14 residues. The CDR3, as DNA: TGTGCCAGCAGCCGGGACTCGGCGGCCGGGGAGCTGTTTTTT. This sequence encodes CASSRDSAAGELFF.

This sequence joins TRBV27 and TRBJ2-7; 10 nucleotides match TRBD1. This CDR3 region has 15 residues. Germline CDR1 is MNHEY and CDR2 is SMNVEV (reference sequence). The V and J ends lost 4 bases and 4 bases, in that order; junction bases with no gene match: 7. The CDR3 sequence is CASSSTGGAVYEQYF. The DNA of the CDR3 is TGTGCCAGCAGTTCGACAGGGGGCGCGGTGTACGAGCAGTACTTC.

V and J are TRBV7-2 and TRBJ1-5; perhaps TRBD1 as D (5 bases). The germline CDR1 and CDR2 sequences are SGHTA and FQGNSA. Trimming shortened V by 4 bases and J by 9 bases, and 13 bases separated the two germline ends. The CDR3 has 13 residues. The CDR3 here is CASSSDRGRPQHF. The DNA for the CDR3 is TGTGCCAGCAGCTCGGACCGGGGGAGGCCCCAGCATTTT. Looking up the rest from reference TRBV7-2 and TRBJ1-5 gives the full variable domain: GAGVSQSPSNKVTEKGKDVELRCDPISGHTALYWYRQSLGQGLEFLIYFQGNSAPDKSGLPSDRFSAERTGGSVSTLTIQRTQQEDSAVYLCASSSDRGRPQHFGDGTRLSIL.

CDR3 amino acids: CAIRAGQNAYEQYF. The CDR3 DNA is TGTGCCATCAGGGCAGGGCAAAATGCCTACGAGCAGTACTTC. The genes are TRBV10-3 and TRBJ2-7; a possible D gene is TRBD1 (5 bases). The germline CDR1 and CDR2 sequences are ENHRY and SYGVKD. Trimming pared 6 bases from V and 2 bases from J, leaving 14 bases between. The length of the CDR3 is 14 residues.

The V and J genes are TRBV2 and TRBJ1-2, with a weak D call TRBD1 (6 bases). The CDR3 contains 15 residues. Trimming removed 3 bases at V and 6 bases at J, with 17 bases between. Germline V gene sequence: CDR1 SNHLY, CDR2 FYNNEI. The CDR3 spells CASSEVQVGGDGYTF. The CDR3 DNA follows: TGTGCCAGCAGTGAGGTGCAGGTAGGGGGTGATGGCTACACCTTC.

The rearrangement uses TRBV6-5 and TRBJ2-1; no clear D gene. Germline CDR1 and CDR2: MNHEY and SVGAGI. V was trimmed by 2 bases and J by 5 bases, leaving 13 bases between them. This CDR3 contains 15 residues. DNA for the CDR3: TGTGCCAGCAGTTACCATCAGCTGGTAAACAATGAGCAGTTCTTC. It is translated as CASSYHQLVNNEQFF.

The V and J genes are TRBV25-1 and TRBJ2-3; 11 bases line up with TRBD2. V shed 3 bases, J shed 5 bases, and the junction held 7 bases outside the gene matches. The germline gives CDR1 MGHDK, CDR2 SYGVNS. The CDR3 covers 16 residues. The CDR3 DNA sequence: TGTGCCAGCAGTGACAGTAGCGGGAGGGATATAGATACGCAGTATTTT. Protein product: CASSDSSGRDIDTQYF.

The V call is TRBV19, the J call TRBJ2-2; no clear D gene. Germline CDR1 LNHDA, CDR2 SQIVND (reference sequence). V shed 5 bases and J shed 1 base, with 26 bases lying between them. The CDR3 sequence is 20 residues long. The CDR3 DNA is TGTGCCAGTAGTGCGAGGATAGGCTCCTCTACCCCCGGGAACACCGGGGAGCTGTTTTTT. As protein: CASSARIGSSTPGNTGELFF.

The rearrangement uses TRBV5-1 and TRBJ2-2; 12 nucleotides line up with TRBD2. CDR1 is SGHRS, CDR2 YFSETQ, per germline. The CDR3 extends over 16 amino acids. Unmatched junction bases numbered 5, after V lost 4 bases and J lost 4 bases. CDR3 nucleotide sequence: TGCGCCAGCAGCAAGGGACTAGCGGGCCCCACCGGGGAGCTGTTTTTT. It encodes CASSKGLAGPTGELFF.

On this clone: Other DNA sequences in the same sample also yield this CDR3. The chain uses TRBV9 and TRBJ2-7, with D perhaps matching TRBD2 (6 bases). CDR3 length: 14 residues. Between the trimmed V and J ends, which lost 0 bases and 2 bases, there was a span of 9 bases. Looked up from germline, CDR1 is SGDLS and CDR2 is YYNGEE. CDR3 sequence reads: CASSVGTGAYEQYF. The CDR3 nucleotides read TGTGCCAGCAGCGTAGGGACGGGGGCCTACGAGCAGTACTTC.

The chain couples TRBV19 to TRBJ2-7; weak D call: TRBD2 (5 bases). The CDR3 loop spans 13 amino acids. Germline assignment: CDR1 LNHDA and CDR2 SQIVND (reference sequence). V dropped 5 bases and J dropped 5 bases, with 13 bases sitting between them. Here the CDR3 reads CASSGLLFDEQYF. The CDR3 region has the DNA TGTGCCAGTAGTGGACTCCTTTTTGACGAGCAGTACTTC.

The rearrangement links TRBV30 to TRBJ2-1; D remains ambiguous. The germline V and J ends were trimmed by 0 bases and 5 bases, with 8 bases remaining between them. The germline gives CDR1 GTSNPN, CDR2 SVGIG (reference sequence). The CDR3 is made up of 13 amino acids. CDR3 amino acids: CAWSVHRNNEQFF. The CDR3 bases are TGTGCCTGGAGTGTACACAGAAACAATGAGCAGTTCTTC.